Described below is a single T cell receptor beta chain sequence and its context. The antigen remains undetermined. These data are taken from a study of graft-versus-host responses after intestinal transplantation. Sequenced by immunoSEQ multiplex PCR; TCRdb stores in-frame clones only, minus some. This table holds 110,000 to 150,000 clones, about nine tenths found once. CDR1 and CDR2 (germline): SGHRS, YFSETQ. V shed 1 base, J shed 5 bases, and the junction held 8 bases outside the gene matches. The CDR3 has 16 amino acids. This specimen was unstimulated CD4+ T cells sorted from spleen or lymph node cells, taken before intestinal transplant. The J gene is TRBJ2-3, the V gene TRBV5-1; 9 nucleotides match TRBD2. The sequence came from a human donor who received an intestinal transplant. Here the CDR3 reads CASSLSGSGRVDTQYF. In nucleotides, the CDR3 is TGCGCCAGCAGCTTGTCAGGTAGCGGGAGAGTAGATACGCAGTATTTT.